This entry lists 30 T cell receptor beta chains sequenced from one sample in a study of T-cell memory formation after mild COVID-19. TCRdb passed the 5' RACE reads through MiXCR, listing each CDR3 protein once. Among around 400,000 distinct CDR3 sequences listed, approximately 24% were seen once. The sequenced material came from PBMCs or a T cell subset sorted from them (not recorded which). These receptors all come from an adult woman who had mild COVID-19 (a few samples of this study predate the infection). Cell type and time point are not known.

The chain couples TRBV7-8 to TRBJ2-6; 8 bases align to TRBD1. The CDR3 extends over 15 amino acids. Germline V gene data show CDR1 as SGHVS and CDR2 as FQNEAQ. Losses at the gene ends were 7 bases for V and 8 bases for J; bases not matched to a gene: 10. The CDR3 DNA reads as TGTGCCAGCAAACCTCAGGGGGCCGGGACCAACGTCCTGACTTTC. This codes for CASKPQGAGTNVLTF. The full variable domain, in which reference TRBV7-8 and TRBJ2-6 provide the parts outside the CDR3, is GAGVSQSPRYKVAKRGQDVALRCDPISGHVSLFWYQQALGQGPEFLTYFQNEAQLDKSGLPSDRFFAERPEGSVSTLKIQRTQQEDSAVYLCASKPQGAGTNVLTFGAGSRLTVL.

The chain joins TRBV20-1 to TRBJ2-3; D perhaps matches TRBD1 (6 bases). The CDR3 length is 14 residues. Germline CDR1 is DFQATT and CDR2 is SNEGSKA (reference sequence). V lost 5 bases, J lost 7 bases, and 19 bases lay in between. The CDR3 DNA reads TGCAGTGCTCCCTCTTTGGGGACATGGAATACGCAGTATTTT. Protein sequence: CSAPSLGTWNTQYF.

The gene calls are TRBV24-1 and TRBJ2-5; D tentatively fits TRBD1 or TRBD2 (5 bases each). Germline V gene data show CDR1 as KGHDR and CDR2 as SFDVKD. Trimming took 4 bases from V and 5 from J, leaving 13 bases between them. The CDR3 contains 14 residues. CDR3 DNA: TGTGCCACCAGTGACTGGGACCATGGGGAGACCCAGTACTTC. It codes for CATSDWDHGETQYF.

J is TRBJ2-3 and V is TRBV7-2, with TRBD2 matching 9 bases. Unmatched junction bases numbered 3, after V lost 1 base and J lost 4 bases. The CDR3 extends over 15 amino acids. Germline values: CDR1 SGHTA, CDR2 FQGNSA. The CDR3 nucleotides are TGTGCCAGCAGCTTAGTAGCGGGGGCCTCAGATACGCAGTATTTT. As protein: CASSLVAGASDTQYF.

The chain combines TRBV5-1 with TRBJ1-1; perhaps TRBD1 as D (5 bases). The CDR3 runs to 15 residues. Trimming cost V 1 base and J 1 base, with 11 bases left between them. Germline-derived CDR1 and CDR2 are SGHRS and YFSETQ. Here the CDR3 DNA reads TGCGCCAGCAGCTTGACAGGAAACGAGAACACTGAAGCTTTCTTT. This gives the protein CASSLTGNENTEAFF.

This clonotype was recorded many times. The chain is built from TRBV12-3 or TRBV12-4 and TRBJ2-1; no reliable D call. Between the trimmed V and J ends, which lost 7 bases and 10 bases, there was a span of 14 bases. This CDR3 spans 12 amino acids. CDR3 nucleotide sequence: TGTGCCAGCACTCCGACGTGGGCCGAGCAGTTCTTC. This translates into CASTPTWAEQFF.

This clonotype turned up a few times. One junction end does not reproduce the germline sequence, and a read error may be involved. This chain joins TRBV20-1 and TRBJ2-7, with 14 positions matching TRBD2. CDR3 length: 17 residues. Germline values: CDR1 DFQATT, CDR2 SNEGSKA (reference sequence). The CDR3 is CSVRDLMGLAGAYEQYF. CDR3 in DNA: TGCAGTGTTAGAGATCTCATGGGACTAGCGGGAGCGTACGAGCAGTACTTC.

This chain uses TRBV15 with TRBJ2-7; D gene unclear. V was trimmed by 0 bases and J by 2 bases, leaving 11 bases between them. This CDR3 contains 15 residues. CDR1 is LNHNV and CDR2 is YYDKDF in the germline V gene (reference sequence). CDR3 residues: CATSRDNGLAYEQYF. DNA for the CDR3: TGTGCCACCAGCAGAGATAATGGCCTAGCCTACGAGCAGTACTTC.

The chain combines TRBV5-1 with TRBJ2-2; no clear D. The CDR3 spans 15 residues. Germline V lookup: CDR1 SGHRS, CDR2 YFSETQ. V shed 0 bases and J shed 1 base, with 7 bases lying between them. The DNA for the CDR3 is TGCGCCAGCAGCTTGGTTGTTGGGAACACCGGGGAGCTGTTTTTT. This codes for CASSLVVGNTGELFF.

The chain recombines TRBV15 with TRBJ1-6, with 7 positions matching TRBD1. The germline V gene has CDR1 LNHNV and CDR2 YYDKDF (reference sequence). The CDR3 is 19 residues long. With V trimmed by 0 bases and J by 5 bases, 13 bases remained unmatched. The CDR3 is CATSRDDPPWDSHNSPLHF. As DNA, the CDR3 is TGTGCCACCAGCAGAGATGACCCCCCATGGGACAGCCATAATTCACCCCTCCACTTT.

This chain joins TRBV12-3 or TRBV12-4 and TRBJ2-2; TRBD2 is a possible D gene (6 bases). V lost 6 bases to trimming and J lost 5 bases, with 13 bases between them. This CDR3 is 14 amino acids long. The CDR3 here is CASSRPGSTGELFF. In DNA, the CDR3 is TGTGCCAGCAGCCGACCCGGGAGTACCGGGGAGCTGTTTTTT.

This clonotype has just a few counts. J is TRBJ2-2 and V is TRBV6-4; D perhaps matches TRBD2 (5 bases). The germline CDR1 and CDR2 sequences are MRHNA and SNTAGT. V lost 1 base, J lost 6 bases, and 9 bases lay in between. The CDR3 runs to 14 residues. The CDR3: CASSDLAGAGELFF. The CDR3 region has the DNA TGTGCCAGCAGTGACTTGGCGGGCGCCGGGGAGCTGTTTTTT.

This rearrangement joins TRBV3-1 to TRBJ1-2; D call uncertain. V was shortened by 0 bases and J by 6 bases, with 20 bases between the two germline ends. The CDR3 spans 17 residues. Germline-derived CDR1 and CDR2 are LGHDT and YNNKEL (reference sequence). CDR3 nucleotides: TGTGCCAGCAGCCAAGATCGACGGGCCGACGTTTACGATGGCTACACCTTC. Translated: CASSQDRRADVYDGYTF. Looking up the rest from reference TRBV3-1 and TRBJ1-2 gives the full variable domain: DTAVSQTPKYLVTQMGNDKSIKCEQNLGHDTMYWYKQDSKKFLKIMFSYNNKELIINETVPNRFSPKSPDKAHLNLHINSLELGDSAVYFCASSQDRRADVYDGYTFGSGTRLTVV.

Only a few counts were recorded for this clonotype. DNA of the CDR3: TGTGCCAGCAAAGGGGAGGGTGGTTCACCCCTCCACTTT. Its protein product is CASKGEGGSPLHF. This chain joins TRBV2 and TRBJ1-6; TRBD1 is a possible D gene (5 bases). V lost 7 bases and J lost 9, with 13 bases in between. Germline CDR1 and CDR2: SNHLY and FYNNEI. The CDR3 totals 13 residues.

The rearrangement joins TRBV15 to TRBJ2-1; D gene ambiguous. Germline V gives CDR1 LNHNV, CDR2 YYDKDF (reference sequence). The CDR3 is made up of 14 amino acids. V was cut by 1 base and J by 5 bases, with 9 bases left in between. The CDR3 protein is CATSRGKGHNEQFF. The CDR3 bases are TGTGCCACCAGCAGAGGAAAGGGTCACAATGAGCAGTTCTTC.

This clonotype has a handful of counts. The chain has TRBV6-5 and TRBJ2-2, with D perhaps matching TRBD1 or TRBD2 (5 bases each). Germline V CDR1 and CDR2: MNHEY, SVGAGI. V was pared by 3 bases and J by 4 bases, with 18 bases between. This CDR3 has 17 amino acids. Here the CDR3 reads CASSYFSGTGRTGELFF. The CDR3, as DNA: TGTGCCAGCAGTTATTTCTCGGGGACGGGGCGCACCGGGGAGCTGTTTTTT.

This chain uses TRBV7-2 with TRBJ2-6; possibly TRBD1 for D (6 bases). Germline V lookup: CDR1 SGHTA, CDR2 FQGNSA. V lost 1 base to trimming and J lost 0 bases, with 7 bases between them. This CDR3 region has 16 residues. The CDR3 is CASSLDRVSGANVLTF. The CDR3 DNA reads as TGTGCCAGCAGCTTAGACAGGGTCTCTGGGGCCAACGTCCTGACTTTC.

This clonotype came up a few times. The chain uses TRBV5-1 and TRBJ2-1; D is unresolved. CDR1 SGHRS and CDR2 YFSETQ come from the germline V gene. The CDR3 sequence is 12 residues long. V lost 4 bases to trimming and J lost 7 bases, with 9 bases between them. The CDR3 region has the DNA TGCGCCAGCAGCCCCCCGAGTAATGAGCAGTTCTTC. Residues: CASSPPSNEQFF.

DNA of the CDR3: TGTGCCAGCAGCTGGGGGCTAGCGGGAGTATACGAGCAGTACTTC. This gives the protein CASSWGLAGVYEQYF. V usage is TRBV7-2 and J usage is TRBJ2-7, with 10 bases lining up with TRBD2. Germline-derived CDR1 and CDR2 are SGHTA and FQGNSA. The V gene end was trimmed by 4 bases and the J gene end by 4 bases; junction bases not matched to a gene: 7. This CDR3 spans 15 amino acids.

This clonotype was counted between two and nine times. The chain carries TRBV3-1 and TRBJ2-1; TRBD2 matches at 7 bases. Germline lookup yields CDR1 LGHDT and CDR2 YNNKEL (reference sequence). This CDR3 is built from 15 residues. The J segment lost 9 bases and the V segment lost 4 bases, leaving 12 bases of the junction unmatched. CDR3 sequence reads: CASSLAGGSVGEQFF. In DNA, the CDR3 is TGTGCCAGCAGCCTTGCCGGCGGGAGCGTGGGTGAGCAGTTCTTC.

This clonotype showed up just a few times. The chain is built from TRBV4-1 and TRBJ2-3, with D perhaps TRBD1 or TRBD2 (6 bases each). V lost 3 bases and J lost 4, with 14 bases in between. The CDR3 consists of 15 residues. From germline, CDR1 is MGHRA and CDR2 YSYEKL. CDR3 sequence: CASSHPWGAPDTQYF. Here the CDR3 DNA reads TGCGCCAGCAGCCACCCCTGGGGGGCCCCAGATACGCAGTATTTT.

The chain links TRBV7-2 to TRBJ1-1, with 7 bases lining up with TRBD1. The CDR3 is made up of 15 amino acids. V shed 5 bases, J shed 0 bases, and the junction held 6 bases outside the gene matches. Germline assignment: CDR1 SGHTA and CDR2 FQGNSA. DNA for the CDR3: TGTGCCAGCAGCACCCGGACAGGAATGAACACTGAAGCTTTCTTT. This sequence encodes CASSTRTGMNTEAFF.

This clonotype has a handful of counts. The chain employs TRBV5-1 and TRBJ2-3; D gene uncertain. The CDR3 is 15 amino acids. Germline loops: CDR1 SGHRS, CDR2 YFSETQ. The germline V and J ends were trimmed by 0 bases and 0 bases, with 8 bases remaining between them. The CDR3 sequence is CASSLDRSSTDTQYF. The CDR3, as DNA: TGCGCCAGCAGCTTGGACCGGAGTAGCACAGATACGCAGTATTTT.

This clonotype showed up many times. CDR3 nucleotide sequence: TGTGCCAGCAGCTTAGAGGGACAGGTTTCCTACAATGAGCAGTTCTTC. This gives the protein CASSLEGQVSYNEQFF. J is TRBJ2-1 and V is TRBV7-8; 8 bases are shared with TRBD1. Germline CDR1 is SGHVS and CDR2 is FQNEAQ. V trimming: 1 base; J trimming: 1 base; junction bases outside the gene matches: 3. The CDR3 is 16 residues long.

This clonotype has a handful of counts. V is TRBV24-1 and J is TRBJ1-5; D uncertain. Trimming removed 5 bases from V and 4 bases from J, with 5 bases in between. The germline V gene encodes CDR1 KGHDR and CDR2 SFDVKD. The CDR3 has 12 amino acids. CDR3 coding DNA: TGTGCCACCAGTGTAGGGAATCAGCCCCAGCATTTT. This gives the protein CATSVGNQPQHF.

This clonotype has only a few counts. This rearrangement joins TRBV9 to TRBJ2-7; D gene ambiguous. V lost 7 bases, J lost 1 base, and 0 bases lay in between. Per germline, CDR1 SGDLS and CDR2 YYNGEE. The CDR3 length is 9 residues. This CDR3 reads CASSYEQYF. CDR3 DNA: TGTGCCAGCTCCTACGAGCAGTACTTC.

This chain connects TRBV5-6 to TRBJ2-7; no clear D. Trimming took 0 bases from V and 2 from J, leaving 12 bases between them. CDR1 is SGHDT, CDR2 YYEEEE, per germline. This CDR3 has 15 amino acids. The CDR3 is CASSLGRNVAYEQYF. The CDR3 coding sequence is TGTGCCAGCAGCTTGGGGCGAAACGTCGCCTACGAGCAGTACTTC.

This clonotype showed up just a few times. This rearrangement joins TRBV20-1 to TRBJ1-1, with TRBD1 matching 7 bases. Trimming took 3 bases from V and 2 from J; bases not matched to a gene: 9. The CDR3 sequence is 15 residues long. Germline V gene sequence: CDR1 DFQATT, CDR2 SNEGSKA (reference sequence). The CDR3 here is CSARDRGTANTEAFF. CDR3 in DNA: TGCAGTGCTAGGGATCGGGGGACAGCAAACACTGAAGCTTTCTTT.

This clonotype was observed a few times. This chain connects TRBV5-4 to TRBJ2-5; tentatively, D is TRBD2 (7 bases). Germline CDR1 SGHNT, CDR2 YYREEE (reference sequence). The CDR3 runs 16 residues. V gave up 3 bases and J gave up 7 bases, with 22 bases separating them. CDR3 loop: CASSSGGTEALGTQYF. The CDR3 DNA follows: TGTGCCAGCAGCTCGGGGGGCACAGAGGCGTTAGGGACCCAGTACTTC.

The V gene is TRBV11-3, the J gene TRBJ2-1; D may match TRBD1 or TRBD2 (5 bases each). The CDR3 has 15 amino acids. Germline V gives CDR1 SGHNT, CDR2 YENEEA. V lost 1 base and J 9 bases, leaving 16 bases between the germline ends. The CDR3 here is CASSLVSGRAGEQFF. The CDR3 DNA is TGTGCCAGCAGCTTAGTTAGTGGCAGGGCGGGTGAGCAGTTCTTC.